Listed here is a single TCR beta chain. This record belongs to a study of blood T cell repertoires in COVID-19. Whole-study context: T cells, B-cell-depleted T cells, or PBMCs supplied cDNA or gDNA.

The germline CDR1 and CDR2 sequences are SGHTA and FQGNSA. The CDR3 is made up of 14 amino acids. Trimming took 1 base from V and 6 from J; bases not matched to a gene: 3. The method was immunoSEQ multiplex PCR; TCRdb's version includes in-frame clones alone and lacks a portion of them. Of 170,000 or so clones listed, approximately 86% are singletons. The Seattle patients joined while their infection was active and were tracked longitudinally afterward. The clonotype comes from a man aged 55 to 70 with COVID-19, enrolled during active disease. The sequencing input was peripheral blood. This chain joins TRBV7-2 and TRBJ2-3, with 8 bases fitting TRBD2. CDR3 residues: CASSLGTSLDTQYF. The CDR3 DNA is TGTGCCAGCAGCTTAGGGACTAGCTTGGATACGCAGTATTTT.